The entry that follows covers one TCR beta chain sequence. CDR1 and CDR2 from the germline V gene are SGHAT and FQDESV (reference sequence). The ends lost 1 base at V and 4 bases at J; junction bases unmatched: 5. The CDR3 has 15 residues. The method was immunoSEQ multiplex PCR; TCRdb's version includes in-frame clones alone and lacks a portion of them. Of some 150,000 clones in the sample, about 83% were seen once. These data come from a study of blood T cell repertoires in COVID-19. Material: peripheral blood. The chain joins TRBV11-1 to TRBJ2-7; 9 bases line up with TRBD2. This receptor was identified in a human donor in a cohort sampled during active COVID-19. In nucleotides, the CDR3 is TGTGCCAGCAGCTTAGGGTTAGCGGGAGAATACGAGCAGTACTTC. Translated, it gives CASSLGLAGEYEQYF.